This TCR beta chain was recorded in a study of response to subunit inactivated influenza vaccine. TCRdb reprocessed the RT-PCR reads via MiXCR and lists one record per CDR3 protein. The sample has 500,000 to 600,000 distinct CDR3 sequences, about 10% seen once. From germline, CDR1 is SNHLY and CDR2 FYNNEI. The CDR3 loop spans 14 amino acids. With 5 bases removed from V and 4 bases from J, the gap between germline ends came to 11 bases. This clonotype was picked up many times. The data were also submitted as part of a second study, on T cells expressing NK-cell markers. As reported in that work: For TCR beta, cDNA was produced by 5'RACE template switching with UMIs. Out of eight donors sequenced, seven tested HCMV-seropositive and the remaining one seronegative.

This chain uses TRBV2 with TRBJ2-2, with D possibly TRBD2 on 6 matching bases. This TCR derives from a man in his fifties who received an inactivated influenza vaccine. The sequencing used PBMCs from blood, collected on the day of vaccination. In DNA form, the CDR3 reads TGTGCCAGCAGTAAGACTAGGTTCACCGGGGAGCTGTTTTTT. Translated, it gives CASSKTRFTGELFF.